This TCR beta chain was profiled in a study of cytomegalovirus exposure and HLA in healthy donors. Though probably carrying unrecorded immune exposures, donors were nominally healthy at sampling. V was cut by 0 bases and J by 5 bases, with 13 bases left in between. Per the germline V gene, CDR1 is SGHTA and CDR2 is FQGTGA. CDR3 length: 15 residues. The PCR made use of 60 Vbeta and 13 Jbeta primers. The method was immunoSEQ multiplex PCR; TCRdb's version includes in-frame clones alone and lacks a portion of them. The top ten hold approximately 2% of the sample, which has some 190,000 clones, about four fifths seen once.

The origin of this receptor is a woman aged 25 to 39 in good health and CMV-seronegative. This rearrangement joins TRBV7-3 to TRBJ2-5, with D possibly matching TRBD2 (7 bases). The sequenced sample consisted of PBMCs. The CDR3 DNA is TGTGCCAGCAGCTTAACCGCGGGGGCGCGGGAGACCCAGTACTTC. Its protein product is CASSLTAGARETQYF.